This section outlines one T cell receptor (beta chain) sequence together with its context. These data originate in a study of T cell clones after liver transplantation. Libraries were prepared by immunoSEQ multiplex PCR; TCRdb keeps only in-frame clonotypes and omits some of them. This table has some 57,000 clones, around 70% appearing once. The V gene's germline CDR1 is MGHRA and CDR2 YSYEKL. Trimming took 1 base from V and 1 from J; bases not matched to a gene: 2. The CDR3 runs 15 residues. This sample comprised CD4+ T cells from blood, obtained at the 22-month timepoint. The V and J genes are TRBV4-1 and TRBJ2-3, with 7 bases matching TRBD2. The clonotype comes from a human patient who received a liver transplant. The graft donor may have contributed some T cells. CDR3 nucleotide sequence: TGCGCCAGCAGCCAAGGGGACTACCGCACAGATACGCAGTATTTT. Translating gives CASSQGDYRTDTQYF.